This passage covers 20 T cell receptor beta chains from one sample sequenced in a study of blood T cell repertoires in COVID-19. This table comes from immunoSEQ multiplex PCR, and its TCRdb copy is limited to in-frame clones, with some not included. The sample holds about 140,000 clones; roughly 76% are singletons and the top ten take around 9.5%. Sequencing was carried out using peripheral blood. These receptors originate from a woman in her forties or fifties with active or convalescent COVID-19.

The gene calls are TRBV7-2 and TRBJ2-5; possible D gene TRBD2, 7 bases. Germline V CDR1 and CDR2: SGHTA, FQGNSA. V was shortened by 0 bases and J by 3 bases, with 26 bases between the two germline ends. There are 20 residues in the CDR3. CDR3 protein: CASSLAPHLRGTTDEETQYF. The DNA for the CDR3 is TGTGCCAGCAGCTTAGCGCCCCATCTAAGGGGGACTACTGACGAAGAGACCCAGTACTTC.

The chain carries TRBV6-2 or TRBV6-3 and TRBJ2-5, with D maybe TRBD2 (5 bases). Trimming removed 8 bases at V and 6 bases at J, with 16 bases between. Germline CDR1 reads MNHEY; CDR2 reads SVGEGT. This CDR3 is built from 13 residues. CDR3 DNA: TGTGCCAGCGGCCAGCAACTAGGAAAGACCCAGTACTTC. This encodes CASGQQLGKTQYF.

The genes are TRBV28 and TRBJ1-5, with 12 positions matching TRBD1. Germline loops: CDR1 MDHEN, CDR2 SYDVKM. This CDR3 comprises 20 residues. Trimming cost V 3 bases and J 4 bases; bases outside gene matches: 16. For the CDR3, the DNA is TGTGCCAGCAGTTTTTATTATGGGGGACAGGGGGCTCGGGAGAATCAGCCCCAGCATTTT. Its protein is CASSFYYGGQGARENQPQHF.

The chain uses TRBV19 and TRBJ2-7, with D perhaps matching TRBD1 (5 bases). Trimming removed 2 bases at V and 2 bases at J, with 10 bases between. CDR1 is LNHDA and CDR2 is SQIVND in the germline V gene (reference sequence). The CDR3 runs 14 residues. The CDR3 DNA reads as TGTGCCAGTAGTATACAGGGATCGGCCTACGAGCAGTACTTC. It specifies CASSIQGSAYEQYF. The variable domain in full, completed from reference TRBV19 and TRBJ2-7, reads DGGITQSPKYLFRKEGQNVTLSCEQNLNHDAMYWYRQDPGQGLRLIYYSQIVNDFQKGDIAEGYSVSREKKESFPLTVTSAQKNPTAFYLCASSIQGSAYEQYFGPGTRLTVT.

The gene calls are TRBV6-2 or TRBV6-3 and TRBJ1-2, with 7 positions matching TRBD1. Trimming removed 5 bases from V and 4 bases from J; junction bases left unmatched: 7. The CDR3 loop spans 14 amino acids. Germline assignment: CDR1 MNHEY and CDR2 SVGEGT. CDR3 sequence reads: CASSEGARIYGYTF. CDR3 DNA sequence: TGTGCCAGCAGTGAGGGGGCGCGAATCTATGGCTACACCTTC.

The chain couples TRBV7-8 to TRBJ1-5; D uncertain. This CDR3 has 16 residues. Germline CDR1 SGHVS, CDR2 FQNEAQ. V gave up 0 bases and J gave up 1 base, with 10 bases separating them. The CDR3, as DNA: TGTGCCAGCAGCTTAGCAGAGGAGATGAGCAATCAGCCCCAGCATTTT. Its translation is CASSLAEEMSNQPQHF.

The rearrangement uses TRBV9 and TRBJ2-5; TRBD2 aligns across 8 bases. The ends lost 4 bases at V and 5 bases at J; junction bases unmatched: 13. Germline values: CDR1 SGDLS, CDR2 YYNGEE. The CDR3 runs to 16 residues. The CDR3: CASSQISGGPSETQYF. In nucleotides, the CDR3 is TGTGCCAGCAGCCAAATCAGCGGGGGCCCCTCGGAGACCCAGTACTTC.

The J gene is TRBJ2-2, the V gene TRBV7-2; D ambiguous. The germline V gene has CDR1 SGHTA and CDR2 FQGNSA. The CDR3 is 12 amino acids. The V gene lost 5 bases and the J gene lost 2 bases, with 3 bases spanning the gap. For the CDR3, the DNA is TGTGCCAGCAGCCTAAACACCGGGGAGCTGTTTTTT. It yields the protein CASSLNTGELFF.

At least ten counts were recorded for this clone. This chain connects TRBV19 to TRBJ1-5; tentatively, D is TRBD1 (6 bases). This CDR3 has 16 residues. The V gene's germline CDR1 is LNHDA and CDR2 SQIVND (reference sequence). V dropped 9 bases and J dropped 2 bases, with 20 bases sitting between them. CDR3 nucleotide sequence: TGTGCCAGCCGACCTGCGGGGGCCATGGGCAATCAGCCCCAGCATTTT. This codes for CASRPAGAMGNQPQHF.

The V and J genes are TRBV12-3 or TRBV12-4 and TRBJ2-7; D gene ambiguous. CDR3 length: 12 residues. Trimming removed 6 bases at V and 0 bases at J, with 6 bases between. The CDR3 reads CASSRNSYEQYF. DNA for the CDR3: TGTGCCAGCAGCCGTAACTCCTACGAGCAGTACTTC.

The chain uses TRBV3-1 (or the pseudogene TRBV3-2) and TRBJ1-2, with 9 positions matching TRBD1. With V trimmed by 1 base and J by 3 bases, 3 bases remained unmatched. Looked up from germline, CDR1 is LGHDT and CDR2 is YNNKEL (reference sequence). The CDR3 totals 15 residues. The CDR3 reads CASSQGRTGDYGYTF. DNA for the CDR3: TGTGCCAGCAGCCAAGGTAGGACAGGGGACTATGGCTACACCTTC.

The chain's CDR3 is CASSLTAGSAREQYF. In nucleotides, the CDR3 is TGTGCCAGCAGCCTGACAGCCGGGTCCGCCCGAGAGCAGTACTTC. This chain joins TRBV7-2 and TRBJ2-7; D perhaps matches TRBD1 (5 bases). Trimming left V 5 bases short and J 7 bases short, with 21 bases between. The germline V gene has CDR1 SGHTA and CDR2 FQGNSA. This CDR3 spans 15 amino acids.

The CDR3 sequence: CASSLRLEGNEQFF. The DNA for the CDR3 is TGCGCCAGCAGCTTGAGGCTAGAGGGCAATGAGCAGTTCTTC. The chain carries TRBV5-1 and TRBJ2-1; D perhaps matches TRBD2 (5 bases). CDR3 length: 14 amino acids. Looked up from germline, CDR1 is SGHRS and CDR2 is YFSETQ. Between the trimmed V and J ends, which lost 1 base and 6 bases, there was a span of 11 bases.

The gene calls are TRBV7-6 and TRBJ1-2; TRBD1 matches at 7 bases. From germline, CDR1 is SGHVS and CDR2 FNYEAQ. The CDR3 has 16 amino acids. Losses at the gene ends were 4 bases for V and 4 bases for J; bases not matched to a gene: 12. The CDR3 protein is CASSSSGGWRGYGYTF. CDR3 in DNA: TGTGCCAGCAGCTCATCAGGGGGTTGGCGGGGCTATGGCTACACCTTC.

The rearrangement joins TRBV30 to TRBJ1-1; D gene unclear. CDR1 and CDR2 from the germline V gene are GTSNPN and SVGIG (reference sequence). The CDR3 is 17 residues long. The V and J ends lost 4 bases and 3 bases respectively, with 24 bases between them. This chain's CDR3 is CAWNGSPTSLRDTEAFF. CDR3 in DNA: TGTGCCTGGAATGGTTCACCCACGAGTCTGAGGGACACTGAAGCTTTCTTT.

The gene calls are TRBV14 and TRBJ1-6; TRBD1 agrees at 8 bases. The CDR3 extends over 15 amino acids. The J segment lost 7 bases and the V segment lost 1 base, leaving 3 bases of the junction unmatched. Germline assignment: CDR1 SGHDN and CDR2 FVKESK. In nucleotides, the CDR3 is TGTGCCAGCAGCCAAGCAGGGGGCGTCAATTCACCCCTCCACTTT. Translated: CASSQAGGVNSPLHF.

This clone has a handful of counts. The CDR3 here is CASSIPGLAGSNNEQFF. The DNA for the CDR3 is TGTGCCAGTAGTATCCCCGGACTAGCGGGGAGCAACAATGAGCAGTTCTTC. This chain connects TRBV19 to TRBJ2-1, with TRBD2 identical over 12 bases. Germline assignment: CDR1 LNHDA and CDR2 SQIVND (reference sequence). This CDR3 contains 17 residues. V was clipped by 3 bases and J by 5 bases; unmatched bases: 8.

J is TRBJ2-1 and V is TRBV7-8; 13 positions match TRBD2. V lost 5 bases to trimming and J lost 8 bases; unmatched junction nucleotides: 12. Germline V gene sequence: CDR1 SGHVS, CDR2 FQNEAQ. The CDR3 runs to 17 residues. The DNA of the CDR3 is TGTGCCAGCAGCATAAAGAGCGGACTAGCGGGAGTATATGAGCAGTTCTTC. Translation gives CASSIKSGLAGVYEQFF. The full variable domain, in which reference TRBV7-8 and TRBJ2-1 provide the parts outside the CDR3, is GAGVSQSPRYKVAKRGQDVALRCDPISGHVSLFWYQQALGQGPEFLTYFQNEAQLDKSGLPSDRFFAERPEGSVSTLKIQRTQQEDSAVYLCASSIKSGLAGVYEQFFGPGTRLTVL.

This clone was observed a single time. Different DNA sequences within this sample yield the same CDR3. The chain joins TRBV27 to TRBJ1-6, with D possibly matching TRBD1 (5 bases). Germline-derived CDR1 and CDR2 are MNHEY and SMNVEV (reference sequence). The ends were cut back, 0 bases at V and 9 bases at J, with 12 bases in the middle. There are 15 residues in the CDR3. CDR3 protein: CASSLSQGLGSPLHF. In nucleotides, the CDR3 is TGTGCCAGCAGTTTATCGCAGGGACTTGGTTCACCCCTCCACTTT.

Only a few counts were recorded for this clone. The chain combines TRBV7-2 with TRBJ1-2, with D possibly matching TRBD1 (6 bases). This CDR3 is 13 amino acids long. CDR1 SGHTA and CDR2 FQGNSA come from the germline V gene. V lost 6 bases and J 2 bases, leaving 10 bases between the germline ends. As DNA, the CDR3 is TGTGCCAGCAGTACCGACAGGAACTATGGCTACACCTTC. This sequence encodes CASSTDRNYGYTF.